This T cell receptor (beta chain) was sequenced during a study of beta chain features in type 1 diabetes. Study-level points and caveats: Significant though moderate, a shortening of TCRB CDR3s appeared in all four CD4+ subsets of Type 1 diabetes patients.

Concerning this clone itself: As yet, its antigen is unknown.

The whole isolated RNA underwent reverse transcription, so sequencing captured expressed TCRB transcripts. Profiled with immunoSEQ multiplex PCR; TCRdb holds only in-frame clones, not every one. The table shows more than 300,000 clones, with approximately 12% occurring only once. Sequenced sample: naive CD4+ T cells from blood. The receptor's source is a woman aged 18-35 years with type 1 diabetes.

The CDR3 region has the DNA TGTGCCACCGGGACAGCTAGATCTGGAAACACCATATATTTT. Translation: CATGTARSGNTIYF. The rearrangement uses TRBV5-4 and TRBJ1-3; TRBD1 aligns across 7 bases. The V gene end was trimmed by 9 bases and the J gene end by 1 base; junction bases not matched to a gene: 7. Per germline, CDR1 SGHNT and CDR2 YYREEE (reference sequence). This CDR3 is 14 amino acids long. Full variable domain (missing parts from reference TRBV5-4 and TRBJ1-3): ETGVTQSPTHLIKTRGQQVTLRCSSQSGHNTVSWYQQALGQGPQFIFQYYREEENGRGNFPPRFSGLQFPNYSSELNVNALELDDSALYLCATGTARSGNTIYFGEGSWLTVV.